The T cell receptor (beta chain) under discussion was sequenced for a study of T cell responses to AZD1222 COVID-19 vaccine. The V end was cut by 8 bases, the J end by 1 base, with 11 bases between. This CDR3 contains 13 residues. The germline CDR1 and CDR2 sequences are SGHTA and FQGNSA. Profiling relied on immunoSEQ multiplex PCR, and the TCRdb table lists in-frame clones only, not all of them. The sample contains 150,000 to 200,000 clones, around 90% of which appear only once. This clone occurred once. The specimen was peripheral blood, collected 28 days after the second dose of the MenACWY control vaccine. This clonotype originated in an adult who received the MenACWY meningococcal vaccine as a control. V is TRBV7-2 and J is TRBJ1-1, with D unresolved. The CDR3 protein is CASVATENTEAFF. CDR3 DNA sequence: TGTGCCAGCGTAGCGACGGAGAACACTGAAGCTTTCTTT.